This paragraph covers one T cell receptor (beta chain) sequence. Its cognate antigen has yet to be identified. No quality values exist for individual bases; no much larger clone is one base distant. Other DNA variants within this sample encode the same CDR3. Taken from the germline V gene, the CDR1 and CDR2 loops are SGDLS and YYNGEE. V is clipped by 3 bases and J by 3 bases, and the sequence between their germline boundaries is 13 bases long. The CDR3, cysteine through phenylalanine, is 14 amino acids long. Only the CDR3 part of the read is kept: 42 bases, read in frame from the first base. The sample originates from a study of shared clonotypes between healthy human individuals (dated by TCRdb to 2018 to 2021). In terms of the full investigation: A few men and a couple of women, aged 18 to 49 years, made up the cohort. To increase sequencing depth and limit assay-specific biases, different laboratories used diverse techniques to prepare libraries and sequence TCR repertoires. Leukapheresis yielded between about 0.94 and 8.9 billion PBMCs per donor. For each donor, three plates each were used for CD4 naive and CD4 memory, two plates were used for CD8 naive, and one plate was used for CD8 memory. The study deeply sequenced blood TCR repertoires of about 5 healthy adults to estimate repertoire size and the extent of clonotype sharing between individuals.

Using the deep immunoSEQ assay, multiplex PCR amplified TCR CDR3 regions from genomic DNA. Genomic DNA extracted from each cell subset was distributed evenly over all wells of several immunoSEQ 96-well plates, and each plate served as one replicate. For sorted subsets, around 200 ng genomic DNA, equal to tens of thousands of T cell genomes, was loaded into each replicate PCR. Purified libraries were quantified with a Qubit 3.0 fluorometer, sized on a Bioanalyzer 2100, and re-quantified with the KAPA Library Quantification kit. Every immunoSEQ 96-well plate was sequenced on a separate single-read 150-cycle Illumina NextSeq 550 flow cell. The authors' analysis ran thus. Because the immunoSEQ output held only junctional sequences and lacked quality scores, the filtering could not match the filtering applied to full-length reads. To assign V/J genes and CDR3, sequences were annotated using PyIR, a Python wrapper for IgBLAST v1.9, with IMGT germline references. Reads were filtered out if the reads had weak V/J assignments (E-value above 1e-6), no CDR3, stop codons, out-of-frame junctions, or ambiguous translated residues. V3J clonotypes were defined as sequences sharing the same inferred V gene, J gene, and CDR3 amino acid sequence. The percentage overlap between two repertoires was calculated by dividing the number of shared unique clonotypes by the size of the smaller repertoire. RTK rarefaction, the Chao1 estimator, and Recon v2.1 estimates of unobserved clonotypes were used to assess repertoire richness. Generation probabilities for all TCRbeta clonotypes obtained by the gDNA method from a few donors were computed using OLGA. TCRdb obtained this table from immuneACCESS and retained in-frame rearrangements with V and J assigned. These tables miss some clones; where compared with another copy, unresolved V genes account for less than half of the shortfall, and the remainder is unexplained. V and J calls and clone size follow that table, whereas D and trimming were derived from the DNA. A total of about 1,800,000 clones appear in this sample, about 95% of them only once. Roughly 1% of the sample is held by the ten biggest clonotypes.

CD8 naive samples were CD45RO-negative cells positively selected for CCR7, giving a CD45RA+CCR7+ population that excluded TemRA cells. The donors were healthy, HIV-negative adults who had no recently reported acute infections or vaccinations. Every donor was a Caucasian adult residing in Nashville, Tennessee, USA. Blood was obtained by leukapheresis, after which PBMCs were separated by Ficoll-Histopaque density gradient centrifugation and cryopreserved in liquid nitrogen vapor phase. Purity and quantity of every magnetically sorted T cell population were checked by analytical flow cytometry. From each sorted fraction, genomic DNA was isolated and quantified by UV absorbance on a Nanodrop 2000c. On the study overall, not on this receptor specifically: Compared with non-shared clonotypes, the clonotypes found in all four sorted-subset donors had higher generation probabilities. Larger estimated clonotype richness was generally found for naive subsets than for memory subsets. Approximately 5% of naive CD4, roughly 3.6% of naive CD8, approximately 2.2% of memory CD4, and over 0.35% of memory CD8 clonotypes were shared across several donors. Sampling was limited to blood, and TCR repertoires in tissue likely differ from TCR repertoires in blood. The genetic and exposure-history diversity represented was limited by the small number of donors. Rarefaction of sorted-subset datasets indicated incomplete sequencing despite the large sequencing depth. Based on pairwise subsampling, the degree of clonotype sharing among donors was expected to be affected by sequencing depth.

This sequence was found in a man aged 18 to 35 in good health. Recombination joined TRBV9 with TRBJ2-7; TRBD2 is a possible D gene, resting on 5 matching bases. The sequencing input was naive CD8+ T cells sorted from blood. Per the publication, the cell subset or site label means: CD45RA+CCR7+. The CDR3 amino acid sequence is: CASSAGGEGYEQYF. In nucleotide form, the sequence is TGTGCCAGCAGCGCCGGAGGTGAGGGCTACGAGCAGTACTTC.